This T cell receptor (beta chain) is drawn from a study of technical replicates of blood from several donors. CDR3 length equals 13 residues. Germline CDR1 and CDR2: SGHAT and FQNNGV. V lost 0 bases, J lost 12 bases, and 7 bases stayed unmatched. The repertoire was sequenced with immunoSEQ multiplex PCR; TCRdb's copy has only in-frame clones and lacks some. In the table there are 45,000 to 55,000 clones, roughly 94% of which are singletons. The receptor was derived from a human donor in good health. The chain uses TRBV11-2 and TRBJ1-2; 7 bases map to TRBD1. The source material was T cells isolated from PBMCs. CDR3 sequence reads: CASSLEVGTAHTF. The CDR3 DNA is TGTGCCAGCAGCTTAGAGGTCGGGACAGCCCACACCTTC.